These T cell receptor beta chains were read from a single sample in a study of T cell responses to AZD1222 COVID-19 vaccine. Some clones are missing from TCRdb's copy, which holds only in-frame ones; the method was immunoSEQ multiplex PCR. The sample has 200,000 or so clones; 80% to 90% are singletons. The sample here was peripheral blood, taken on day 0 of MenACWY control vaccination. Receptors were obtained from an adult in good health. The CDR3 runs from the conserved cysteine through the conserved F or W. Each record gives: clone size, D gene, J gene, V gene, CDR3 DNA, CDR3 protein. A D gene is named only where the DNA matches it firmly. Clone size is stated in some rows and not others, as once, few, many or a class when expanded.

>.|TRBD1|TRBJ1-2|TRBV19
TGTGCCAGTAGTATAGGAGGTCGACTAGGGGGCGGCATCTATGGCTACACCTTC
CASSIGGRLGGGIYGYTF
>.|.|TRBJ2-7|TRBV27
TGTGCCAGCAGTCTACAGGCGGATTCCTACGAGCAGTACTTC
CASSLQADSYEQYF
>.|.|TRBJ2-3|TRBV5-1
TGCGCCAGCAGCTTGGCCGCCGATACGCAGTATTTT
CASSLAADTQYF
>.|.|TRBJ1-5|TRBV6-2/TRBV6-3
TGTGCCAGCAGTGGTGGCTTGACTTCTACTAGCAATCAGCCCCAGCATTTT
CASSGGLTSTSNQPQHF
>.|.|TRBJ2-7|TRBV12-2
TGTGCAAGTCGCTTAGCCCCAGAAGCCTCGGGCGAGCAGTACTTC
CASRLAPEASGEQYF
>.|TRBD2|TRBJ2-1|TRBV28
TGTGCCAGCAGTCCGTCTAGCGGGGGGGCCCGCGAGCAGTTCTTC
CASSPSSGGAREQFF
>once|.|TRBJ2-7|TRBV6-1
TGTGCCAGCAGTGAAGCGCGAGAGCAGTACTTC
CASSEAREQYF
>.|.|TRBJ1-5|TRBV7-9
TGTGCCAGCAGCTTAGGGCAGGGAAATCAGCCCCAGCATTTT
CASSLGQGNQPQHF
>.|TRBD1|TRBJ2-7|TRBV5-4
TGTGCCAGCAGGCGGGACAGGATGGACTACTACGAGCAGTACTTC
CASRRDRMDYYEQYF
>.|.|TRBJ2-7|TRBV9
TGTGATGGCCTGTATCTTCACTACGAGCAGTACTTC
CDGLYLHYEQYF
>.|TRBD2|TRBJ2-3|TRBV4-2
TGTGCCAGCAGCCAAGAGCCGACTAGCGGGGGGCCTACAGATACGCAGTATTTT
CASSQEPTSGGPTDTQYF
>.|.|TRBJ2-6|TRBV6-2/TRBV6-3
TGTGCCAGCAGCCCCTTGAACTCTGGGGCCAACGTCCTGACTTTC
CASSPLNSGANVLTF
>.|.|TRBJ1-2|TRBV13
TGTGCCAGCAGCCCGGTTTCGCATGGCTACACCTTC
CASSPVSHGYTF
>.|.|TRBJ1-5|TRBV6-5
TGTGCCAGCAGTTCTTACCGCAATCAGCCCCAGCATTTT
CASSSYRNQPQHF
>.|.|TRBJ2-7|TRBV5-1
TGCGCCAGCAGCTTGTCTGGAGGGTCAGCCGAGCAGTACTTC
CASSLSGGSAEQYF
>.|.|TRBJ1-2|TRBV5-1
TGCGCCAGCAGCAAGACAGGTAACTATGGCTACACCTTC
CASSKTGNYGYTF
>.|.|TRBJ1-4|TRBV30
TGTGCCTGGACCGGACAGTTTAATGAAAAACTGTTTTTT
CAWTGQFNEKLFF
>.|.|TRBJ2-1|TRBV24-1
TGTGCCACCAGTGATTTTGATAAGGGCTACAATGAGCAGTTCTTC
CATSDFDKGYNEQFF
>.|TRBD1|TRBJ1-4|TRBV5-4
TGTGCCAGCAGCGAGGGGGCGCAAAATGAAAAACTGTTTTTT
CASSEGAQNEKLFF
>.|TRBD1|TRBJ2-3|TRBV18
TGTGCCAGCTCAACTACAGGGGAAAGCACAGATACGCAGTATTTT
CASSTTGESTDTQYF
>.|.|TRBJ2-7|TRBV6-5
TGTGCCAGCATCCGGAGGGCGACGAACTACGAGCAGTACTTC
CASIRRATNYEQYF
>.|TRBD1|TRBJ1-6|TRBV4-1
TGCGCCAGCAGCCCCGACAGGGGGCAAAGGTCCTATAATTCACCCCTCCACTTT
CASSPDRGQRSYNSPLHF
>.|TRBD2|TRBJ2-7|TRBV11-2
TGTGCCAGCAGCTATATGGGGGGACTAGCGTCTTACGAGCAGTACTTC
CASSYMGGLASYEQYF
>.|TRBD2|TRBJ2-7|TRBV7-2
TGTGCCAGCAGCCTCTTAAGCGGGCGGGGGTACGAGCAGTACTTC
CASSLLSGRGYEQYF
>.|.|TRBJ2-3|TRBV28
TGTGCCAGCAGTTTATCAATCGGGGGCGAGGAGACAGATACGCAGTATTTT
CASSLSIGGEETDTQYF
>.|TRBD1|TRBJ1-4|TRBV5-1
TGCGCCAGCAGCTTGGGACAGGGGGATGAAAAACTGTTTTTT
CASSLGQGDEKLFF
>.|.|TRBJ1-3|TRBV7-2
TGTGCCAGCAGCCCTGACAGGCCCTCTGGAAACACCATATATTTT
CASSPDRPSGNTIYF
>.|TRBD2|TRBJ2-1|TRBV5-6
TGTGCCAGCAGCTTGGTGAGGACTAGCGGGCACAATGAGCAGTTCTTC
CASSLVRTSGHNEQFF
>.|TRBD2|TRBJ2-7|TRBV10-3
TGTGCCATCAAGGAGCGGGAGGGCCCGGGACACTACGAGCAGTACTTC
CAIKEREGPGHYEQYF
>.|.|TRBJ1-4|TRBV28
TGTGCCAGCAGTTTCAGCGCAACTAATGAAAAACTGTTTTTT
CASSFSATNEKLFF
>.|.|TRBJ2-2|TRBV29-1
TGCAGCGCCCCAAGGCTAGCCATCGGGGAGCTGTTTTTT
CSAPRLAIGELFF
>few|.|TRBJ2-3|TRBV5-1
TGCGCCAGCGCCCTCGGGGTGGAGACAGATACGCAGTATTTT
CASALGVETDTQYF
>.|.|TRBJ2-3|TRBV4-1
TGCGCCAGCAGCCAAGATTTAGAACAGGGAGGTACAGATACGCAGTATTTT
CASSQDLEQGGTDTQYF
>.|.|TRBJ1-5|TRBV7-2
TGTGCCAGCAGCTTAGTCCAGGGTAGCAATCAGCCCCAGCATTTT
CASSLVQGSNQPQHF
>.|.|TRBJ2-1|TRBV18
TGTGCCAGCTCACCACTAGATTCGTCCAATGAGCAGTTCTTC
CASSPLDSSNEQFF
>.|TRBD1|TRBJ1-4|TRBV11-1
TGTGCCAGCAGCAACAACGCACAGGGGGGTGAAAAACTGTTTTTT
CASSNNAQGGEKLFF
>few|.|TRBJ1-3|TRBV29-1
TGCAGCGTTGGTCTCGGGCATTCTGGAAACACCATATATTTT
CSVGLGHSGNTIYF
>.|.|TRBJ2-7|TRBV19
TGTGCCAGTAGTATAGATTCAGGAAGCTCCTACGAGCAGTACTTC
CASSIDSGSSYEQYF
>.|.|TRBJ1-1|TRBV4-2
TGTGCCAGCAGCCAAGATTGGCAGGGTAGAGCTTTCTTT
CASSQDWQGRAFF
>few|.|TRBJ2-1|TRBV6-4
TGTGCCAGCAGTGGCCAGGGGGGCTACAATGAGCAGTTCTTC
CASSGQGGYNEQFF
>.|.|TRBJ1-1|TRBV7-9
TGTGCCAGCAGCGGGGTTCTTAACACTGAAGCTTTCTTT
CASSGVLNTEAFF
>few|.|TRBJ2-7|TRBV28
TGTGCCAGCAGTTCCCGAGAAACGGACTACGAGCAGTACTTC
CASSSRETDYEQYF
>.|.|TRBJ1-4|TRBV14
TGTGCCAGCAGCCCCCTCGGCAGGGAAAAACTGTTTTTT
CASSPLGREKLFF
>once|.|TRBJ1-2|TRBV15
TGTGCCACCAGCAGAGTGAAACAAAGCACTAACTATGGCTACACCTTC
CATSRVKQSTNYGYTF
>.|.|TRBJ1-2|TRBV4-1
TGCGCCAGTGGGCGGGGAAATGACTATGGCTACACCTTC
CASGRGNDYGYTF
>once|.|TRBJ2-2|TRBV7-9
TGTGCCAGCAGCCAATACCGGGGGGAGCTGTTTTTT
CASSQYRGELFF
>.|.|TRBJ1-1|TRBV6-1
TGTGCCAGCAGTGCCCGGATAATATTAATGAACACTGAAGCTTTCTTT
CASSARIILMNTEAFF
>.|.|TRBJ2-1|TRBV11-3
TGTGCCAGCAGCTTAGCGGGGAGCTCCTACAATGAGCAGTTCTTC
CASSLAGSSYNEQFF
>.|.|TRBJ1-1|TRBV30
TGTGCCTGGAGCTCCTTTGGGAACACTGAAGCTTTCTTT
CAWSSFGNTEAFF
>.|TRBD1|TRBJ2-7|TRBV28
TGTGCCAGCAAGGACGCCAGGGGGCATGTCTACGAGCAGTACTTC
CASKDARGHVYEQYF
>few|.|TRBJ2-7|TRBV7-3
TGTGCCAGCAGCCACCGGGACATAAAACCCTACGAGCAGTACTTC
CASSHRDIKPYEQYF
>.|TRBD2|TRBJ2-5|TRBV27
TGTGCCAGCAGTTTATTCGGGGGCGATAGCGGGAGGGGGCAAGAGACCCAGTACTTC
CASSLFGGDSGRGQETQYF
>.|.|TRBJ1-1|TRBV7-9
TGTGCCAGCAGCTCACAAATGATGAACACTGAAGCTTTCTTT
CASSSQMMNTEAFF
>.|TRBD1|TRBJ2-1|TRBV5-4
TGTGCCAGCAGCGTGGGGACAGTATCCTACAATGAGCAGTTCTTC
CASSVGTVSYNEQFF